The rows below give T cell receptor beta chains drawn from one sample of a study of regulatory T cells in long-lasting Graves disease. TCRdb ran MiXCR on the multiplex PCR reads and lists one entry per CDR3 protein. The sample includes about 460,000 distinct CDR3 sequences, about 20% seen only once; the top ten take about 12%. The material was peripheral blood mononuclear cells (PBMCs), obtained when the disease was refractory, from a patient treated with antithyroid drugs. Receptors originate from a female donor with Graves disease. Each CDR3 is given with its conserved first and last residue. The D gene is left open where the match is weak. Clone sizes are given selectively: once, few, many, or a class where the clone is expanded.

DNA: TGTGCCAGCAGTGAAGCGCCCCGGGACGACGGAACGGAGACCCAGTACTTC; CDR3: CASSEAPRDDGTETQYF; J: TRBJ2-5; size: many; D: NA; V: TRBV6-1
DNA: TGTGCCAGCGGGTCCGGGACAGGGGGCACCGGGGAGCTGTTTTTT; CDR3: CASGSGTGGTGELFF; J: TRBJ2-2; size: NA; D: TRBD1; V: TRBV19
DNA: TGCAGCGTTGGTGAGACAGGGAAGTTCCGGGAGACCCAGTACTTC; CDR3: CSVGETGKFRETQYF; J: TRBJ2-5; size: NA; D: TRBD1; V: TRBV29-1
DNA: TGCGCCAGCAGCTTACAGGGGGTCCAAGAGACCCAGTACTTC; CDR3: CASSLQGVQETQYF; J: TRBJ2-5; size: NA; D: TRBD1; V: TRBV5-1
DNA: TGTGCCAGCAGCTTAAACAGTTTGACTGAAGCTTTCTTT; CDR3: CASSLNSLTEAFF; J: TRBJ1-1; size: NA; D: NA; V: TRBV7-3
DNA: TGTGCCAGCAGTTTGGGACTGTCGACTGAAGCTTTCTTT; CDR3: CASSLGLSTEAFF; J: TRBJ1-1; size: many; D: NA; V: TRBV28
DNA: TGCAGTGCGAATCCGGGACTAGCCGGTTACGAGCAGTACTTC; CDR3: CSANPGLAGYEQYF; J: TRBJ2-7; size: NA; D: TRBD2; V: TRBV20-1
DNA: TGTGCCAGCAGCCAAGCGTTGGGACTAGCGCTTTCCTACGAGCAGTACTTC; CDR3: CASSQALGLALSYEQYF; J: TRBJ2-7; size: many; D: TRBD2; V: TRBV13
DNA: TGTGCCTGGAACTACGGACAGAATAGCAATCAGCCCCAGCATTTT; CDR3: CAWNYGQNSNQPQHF; J: TRBJ1-5; size: few; D: NA; V: TRBV30
DNA: TGTGCCAGCAGCTTAGTATTCGGTTCAGGGGGCGGCTACGAGCAGTACTTC; CDR3: CASSLVFGSGGGYEQYF; J: TRBJ2-7; size: many; D: TRBD1; V: TRBV7-2
DNA: TGTGCCAGCAGTTTAGCCCGGGACAGCTATGGCTACACCTTC; CDR3: CASSLARDSYGYTF; J: TRBJ1-2; size: many; D: TRBD1; V: TRBV12-3/TRBV12-4
DNA: TGTGCTAGCAGCTTAGTCATACTACCGAACACCGGGGAGCTGTTTTTT; CDR3: CASSLVILPNTGELFF; J: TRBJ2-2; size: NA; D: NA; V: TRBV7-7
DNA: TGTGCCAGCAGCCCGGACACCGGGACTAGCAGTGAGCAGTTCTTC; CDR3: CASSPDTGTSSEQFF; J: TRBJ2-1; size: NA; D: TRBD2; V: TRBV7-2
DNA: TGTGCCAGCAGGGGGGGGAGAGCGGGAGAGACCCAGTACTTC; CDR3: CASRGGRAGETQYF; J: TRBJ2-5; size: many; D: TRBD2; V: TRBV28
DNA: TGTGCCACCAGCAGAGCTCCGGTATCGACAGGGGGCAATTCACCCCTCCACTTT; CDR3: CATSRAPVSTGGNSPLHF; J: TRBJ1-6; size: few; D: TRBD1; V: TRBV15
DNA: TGCAGCGTTGAGGTCCAGGGGGCGTATGAGCAGTACTTC; CDR3: CSVEVQGAYEQYF; J: TRBJ2-7; size: few; D: TRBD1; V: TRBV29-1
DNA: TGTGCCAGCAGTTTGGGTAACAGGGACGCTTCCTACGAGCAGTACTTC; CDR3: CASSLGNRDASYEQYF; J: TRBJ2-7; size: many; D: NA; V: TRBV28
DNA: TGTGCCATCAGTGAGGGGACAGGGGGATACGAGCAGTACTTC; CDR3: CAISEGTGGYEQYF; J: TRBJ2-7; size: many; D: TRBD1; V: TRBV10-3
DNA: TGCGCCAGCAAGTTGAGGAACACCGGGGAGCTGTTTTTT; CDR3: CASKLRNTGELFF; J: TRBJ2-2; size: NA; D: NA; V: TRBV10-2
DNA: TGTGCCAGCTCACCAGGGGCAGACCAAGAGACCCAGTACTTC; CDR3: CASSPGADQETQYF; J: TRBJ2-5; size: many; D: NA; V: TRBV18
DNA: TGTGCCAGTAGTATAGGGGGACGGGAGGGAAAGACCCAGTACTTC; CDR3: CASSIGGREGKTQYF; J: TRBJ2-5; size: NA; D: TRBD2; V: TRBV19
DNA: TGTGCCAGCAGTTTCGCAGGGCAAATCTCTGGAAACACCATATATTTT; CDR3: CASSFAGQISGNTIYF; J: TRBJ1-3; size: many; D: NA; V: TRBV28
DNA: TGTGCCAGCAGCCAAGATGGAGGACTAGCGGGACCTGAGACCCAGTACTTC; CDR3: CASSQDGGLAGPETQYF; J: TRBJ2-5; size: NA; D: TRBD2; V: TRBV3-1
DNA: TGTGCCAGCAGCGTCAGGAGGGTCAGTCTAGGGGTGCAGTACTTC; CDR3: CASSVRRVSLGVQYF; J: TRBJ2-7; size: few; D: NA; V: TRBV7-8
DNA: TGTGCCAGCAGCTTAGCCCCTGTTGCGGGGGCCTACGAGCAGTACTTC; CDR3: CASSLAPVAGAYEQYF; J: TRBJ2-7; size: few; D: TRBD2; V: TRBV7-2
DNA: TGTGCCAGCAGTTTATTACAGGGGGCGAATCAGCCCCAGCATTTT; CDR3: CASSLLQGANQPQHF; J: TRBJ1-5; size: many; D: TRBD1; V: TRBV28
DNA: TGTGCCAGCACCCGACGGAGGGATACTACCTACAATGAGCAGTTCTTC; CDR3: CASTRRRDTTYNEQFF; J: TRBJ2-1; size: NA; D: NA; V: TRBV7-9
DNA: TGCGCCAGCAGCCAACGGTTGACTAGCGGGAATGGGGGCTCCTACGAGCAGTACTTC; CDR3: CASSQRLTSGNGGSYEQYF; J: TRBJ2-7; size: NA; D: TRBD2; V: TRBV4-3
DNA: TGTGCCAGCAGCCCAACCCCCCAAGAGACCCAGTACTTC; CDR3: CASSPTPQETQYF; J: TRBJ2-5; size: many; D: NA; V: TRBV7-3
DNA: TGTGCCAGCAGTTTGTGGCGGGGGGGAGATACGCAGTATTTT; CDR3: CASSLWRGGDTQYF; J: TRBJ2-3; size: few; D: TRBD2; V: TRBV28
DNA: TGCAGTGCTAGACGACAGTTGAACACTGAAGCTTTCTTT; CDR3: CSARRQLNTEAFF; J: TRBJ1-1; size: many; D: NA; V: TRBV20-1
DNA: TGTGCCAGCAGCCCAGAGGGACAGACAAATCAGCCCCAGCATTTT; CDR3: CASSPEGQTNQPQHF; J: TRBJ1-5; size: NA; D: TRBD1; V: TRBV4-2
DNA: TGTGCCAGCAGTGAAGCCCGCTCCTACGAGCAGTACTTC; CDR3: CASSEARSYEQYF; J: TRBJ2-7; size: many; D: NA; V: TRBV6-1
DNA: TGTGCCATCAGTGAGTCCGGGACGGCAACCTACGAGCAGTACTTC; CDR3: CAISESGTATYEQYF; J: TRBJ2-7; size: many; D: NA; V: TRBV10-3
DNA: TGCAGCGTATCCGGTTTTGATGCTGAAGCTTTCTTT; CDR3: CSVSGFDAEAFF; J: TRBJ1-1; size: few; D: NA; V: TRBV29-1
DNA: TGTGCCAGCAGCCGCACCCCAGGAGTTCGAAACACCATATATTTT; CDR3: CASSRTPGVRNTIYF; J: TRBJ1-3; size: few; D: NA; V: TRBV7-2
DNA: TGCAGTCCTGGGGGAAATCAAGAGACCCAGTACTTC; CDR3: CSPGGNQETQYF; J: TRBJ2-5; size: many; D: NA; V: TRBV20-1
DNA: TGTGCCAGCAGCGCGACTAGCGGGGGGCTAGATACGCAGTATTTT; CDR3: CASSATSGGLDTQYF; J: TRBJ2-3; size: few; D: TRBD2; V: TRBV7-3